The 5 T cell receptor beta chains below were found in one sample sequenced in a study of monozygotic twins with inflammatory bowel disease. Following a re-call of the 5' RACE reads, TCRdb has one entry per CDR3 protein and lacks DNA. The sample data list about 380,000 distinct CDR3 sequences. Sequencing was carried out using blood. The origin of the receptors is a human donor with ulcerative colitis or Crohn's disease, or a healthy co-twin of an affected twin (not recorded which).

The chain joins TRBV29-1 to TRBJ1-1. The CDR3 extends over 14 amino acids. Germline V CDR1 and CDR2: SQVTM, ANQGSEA. The CDR3 here is CSVEDEAGDSEAFF.

This chain connects TRBV27 to TRBJ2-1; the D call of TRBD1 rests on TCRdb alone, since no DNA is present to check it. The germline V gene encodes CDR1 MNHEY and CDR2 SMNVEV (reference sequence). This CDR3 spans 19 amino acids. The CDR3: CASSPRTGSPKNKLNEQFF.

Here the CDR3 reads CASSAKDPETQYF. This chain links TRBV7-2 with TRBJ2-5; the D gene TCRdb calls, TRBD2, cannot be checked with no DNA. CDR3 size: 13 residues. The germline V gene has CDR1 SGHTA and CDR2 FQGNSA. Together with reference TRBV7-2 and TRBJ2-5, the CDR3 gives the full variable domain: GAGVSQSPSNKVTEKGKDVELRCDPISGHTALYWYRQSLGQGLEFLIYFQGNSAPDKSGLPSDRFSAERTGGSVSTLTIQRTQQEDSAVYLCASSAKDPETQYFGPGTRLLVL.

The genes are TRBV24-1 and TRBJ2-5; TCRdb picks TRBD1, but there is no DNA to check that call. This CDR3 spans 16 amino acids. Germline V CDR1 and CDR2: KGHDR, SFDVKD. The CDR3 protein is CATSVGGTGEQETQYF.

The rearrangement links TRBV6-5 to TRBJ1-4; the D gene TCRdb calls, TRBD1, cannot be checked with no DNA. The CDR3 runs 16 residues. CDR1 is MNHEY and CDR2 is SVGAGI in the germline V gene. The CDR3 loop is CASSYSYQGAGQKLFF.